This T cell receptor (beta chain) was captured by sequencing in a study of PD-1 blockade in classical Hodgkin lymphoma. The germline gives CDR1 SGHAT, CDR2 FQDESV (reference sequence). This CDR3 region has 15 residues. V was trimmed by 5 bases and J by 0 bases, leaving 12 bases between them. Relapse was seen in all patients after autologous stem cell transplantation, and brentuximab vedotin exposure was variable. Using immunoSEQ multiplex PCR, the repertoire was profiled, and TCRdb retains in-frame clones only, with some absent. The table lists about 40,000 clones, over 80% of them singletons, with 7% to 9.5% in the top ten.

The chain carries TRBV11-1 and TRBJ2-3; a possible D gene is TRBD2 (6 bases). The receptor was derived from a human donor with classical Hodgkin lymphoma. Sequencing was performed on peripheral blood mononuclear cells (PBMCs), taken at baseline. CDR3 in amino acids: CASSSREWSTDTQYF. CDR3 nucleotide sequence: TGTGCCAGCAGCAGCCGGGAGTGGAGCACAGATACGCAGTATTTT.